Below, one T cell receptor (beta chain) is given with its context. This clone turned up a few times. What this receptor recognizes is not known. Base quality data are lacking; no much larger clone is found one base away. This sample includes further DNA sequences coding for the same CDR3. The data belong to a study of blood T cell repertoires in COVID-19 (dated by TCRdb to 2018 to 2021). Background for the entire study: The collaborator samples originated in the United States, Italy and Spain and spanned the acute and convalescent phases of COVID-19. A de-identified subject ID, COVID-19 status, age in years and sex were almost always included in the sample metadata. Deeply sampled blood TCRbeta repertoires from subjects exposed to, actively infected with, or recovered from COVID-19 were included in the dataset. The samples were drawn from two sources: the first 160 participants of the ongoing ImmuneRACE study, and over 1,000 subjects contributed by 6 global collaborators. Where available, HLA class I and class II types were taken from metadata supplied by the sample provider and were not determined by assay-based typing. The material from the prospective study consisted of cDNA or gDNA derived from T cells, B-cell-depleted T cells, or PBMCs. The repertoires were released in a freely available public database intended as a resource for research on the immune response to SARS-CoV-2. The study at large found these results: Clinical and demographic metadata were provided uncurated, with the amount varying by source and participant.

As encoded in the germline V gene, CDR1 is SGHVS while CDR2 is FQNEAQ. Between the V and J ends, shortened by 1 base and 1 base respectively, the junction contains 4 bases. There are 13 amino acids in the CDR3, from cysteine to phenylalanine inclusive. Left in the record is the CDR3 DNA by itself, 39 bases read in frame from the first base. The immunoSEQ Assay, a bias-controlled multiplex PCR, was used to amplify TCRbeta CDR3 regions from genomic DNA. The study's own analysis went as follows. The number of nucleated cells in each sample was estimated by amplification of reference gene primers within the assay. To quantify the absolute abundance of each unique TCRbeta CDR3 rearrangement, sequence reads were collapsed and filtered. For each sample, productive Simpson clonality was calculated as the square root of Simpson's diversity index across productive rearrangements. Not all clones reach the TCRdb copy of this immuneACCESS table, which keeps in-frame sequences only. Checked studies attribute under half of the gap to unresolved V genes and leave the rest unexplained. V and J calls and clone size follow that table, whereas D and trimming were derived from the DNA. This sample lists about 500,000 clones; around nine tenths were detected once. Of the sample, less than 9% falls within the top ten clones.

At one collaborating source in Seattle, patients were enrolled during active infection and were followed longitudinally through the course of disease. Whole blood was collected in K2EDTA tubes by collaborating institutions according to the institutions' own protocols. For TCRbeta analysis, collaborators shipped samples in one of three forms: frozen whole blood, isolated PBMCs, or DNA extracted from either of those sample types. This chain is built from TRBV7-8 and TRBJ1-1; no D gene call is confident. The sequence was obtained from a woman aged 50 to 60 with COVID-19, enrolled during active disease. The sequencing input was peripheral blood. Here the CDR3 is given as CASSLDRNTEAFF. The nucleotide sequence reads as follows: TGTGCCAGCAGCTTAGACAGGAACACTGAAGCTTTCTTT.